The source of this T cell receptor beta chain is a study of OX40 agonist ivuxolimab in advanced cancers. J lost 6 bases, V lost 2 bases, and 12 bases had no gene match. CDR1 is LGHNA and CDR2 is YNFKEQ in the germline V gene. This CDR3 comprises 17 residues. Assay used: immunoSEQ multiplex PCR; TCRdb lists only in-frame clones, some missing. The sample comprises approximately 84,000 clones, 86% of which are singletons, and around 2% rests with the top ten. Sequences were derived from CD4+ or CD8+ T cells sorted from blood, sampled in a trial of the OX40 agonist ivuxolimab. The TCR sequence derives from an adult with an advanced solid tumor such as melanoma, head and neck, liver or kidney cancer. The V call is TRBV4-2, the J call TRBJ2-1; 8 positions match TRBD2. The CDR3 DNA reads as TGTGCCAGCAGCCAAACGCCCGACGGGGGGGCCTCCAATGAGCAGTTCTTC. Protein sequence: CASSQTPDGGASNEQFF.